This record looks at one TCR beta chain sequence and its context. Its antigen is currently unknown. The data were produced by immunoSEQ multiplex PCR, yet TCRdb's version contains in-frame clones alone and is incomplete. The sample shows under 20,000 clones, 69% of them seen only once. V was clipped by 1 base and J by 0 bases, with 9 bases between them. The V gene's germline CDR1 is MGHRA and CDR2 YSYEKL. CDR3 size: 16 residues. The data were taken from a study of tumor-infiltrating lymphocytes in localized non-small cell lung cancer. Study-level background: Some samples were collected after neoadjuvant chemotherapy; smokers, never-smokers and several histologies were included. General study points: Tumor T-cell fraction from TCR sequencing was not associated with recurrence-free survival (p = 0.61). Higher tumor T cell infiltration than in uninvolved lung was supported by TCRbeta sequencing.

The sample comprised lung tumor tissue. The sequence was collected from a human donor with non-small cell lung cancer. The V and J genes are TRBV4-1 and TRBJ2-2; D is ambiguous. DNA for the CDR3: TGCGCCAGCAGCCAAGGCACGGGCCCGAACACCGGGGAGCTGTTTTTT. Protein: CASSQGTGPNTGELFF.